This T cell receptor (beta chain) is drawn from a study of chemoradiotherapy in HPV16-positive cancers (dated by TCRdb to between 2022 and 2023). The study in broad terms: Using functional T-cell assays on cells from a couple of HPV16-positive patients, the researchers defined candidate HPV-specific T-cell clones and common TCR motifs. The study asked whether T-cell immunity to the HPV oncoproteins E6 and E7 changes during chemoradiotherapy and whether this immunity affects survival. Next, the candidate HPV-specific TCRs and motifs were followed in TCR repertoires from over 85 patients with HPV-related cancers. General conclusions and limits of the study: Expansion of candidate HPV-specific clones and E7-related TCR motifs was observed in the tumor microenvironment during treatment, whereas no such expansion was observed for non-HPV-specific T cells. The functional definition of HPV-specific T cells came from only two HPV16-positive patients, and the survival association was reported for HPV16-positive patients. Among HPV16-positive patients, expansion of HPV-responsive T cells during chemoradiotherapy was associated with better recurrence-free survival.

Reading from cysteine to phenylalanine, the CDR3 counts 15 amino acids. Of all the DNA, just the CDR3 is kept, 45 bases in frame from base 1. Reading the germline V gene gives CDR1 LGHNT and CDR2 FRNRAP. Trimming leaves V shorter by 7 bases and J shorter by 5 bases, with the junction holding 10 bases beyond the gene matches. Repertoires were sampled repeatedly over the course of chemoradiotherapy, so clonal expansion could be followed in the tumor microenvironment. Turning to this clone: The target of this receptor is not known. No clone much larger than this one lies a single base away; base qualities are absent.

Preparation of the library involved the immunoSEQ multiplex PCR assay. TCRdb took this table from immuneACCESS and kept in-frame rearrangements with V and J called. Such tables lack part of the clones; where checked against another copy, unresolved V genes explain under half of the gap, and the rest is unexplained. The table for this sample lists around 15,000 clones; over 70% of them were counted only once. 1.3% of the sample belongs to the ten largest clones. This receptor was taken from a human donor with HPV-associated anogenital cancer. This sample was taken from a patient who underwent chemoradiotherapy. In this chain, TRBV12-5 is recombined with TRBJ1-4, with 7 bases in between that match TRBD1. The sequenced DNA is TGTGCTAGTGCCCTTTTACAGGGGCCAAATGAAAAACTGTTTTTT. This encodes CASALLQGPNEKLFF.